The 25 T cell receptor beta chains given below trace back to one sample, sequenced in a study of CD8+ T cells in alopecia areata. Sequencing templates came from extracted RNA that was reverse transcribed into cDNA. Profiled with immunoSEQ multiplex PCR; TCRdb holds only in-frame clones, not every one. The sample holds 150,000 to 200,000 clones, roughly 59% seen once. Sequencing was performed on CD4+ T cells sorted from blood, taken at week 0. The receptors derive from a human donor with alopecia areata.

The V gene is TRBV30, the J gene TRBJ1-2; D is undetermined. Per germline, CDR1 GTSNPN and CDR2 SVGIG (reference sequence). The CDR3 has 12 amino acids. With 4 bases removed from V and 9 bases from J, the gap between germline ends came to 15 bases. The CDR3 spells CAWTASAMRYTF. DNA for the CDR3: TGTGCCTGGACGGCCTCCGCTATGCGCTACACCTTC. Based on the CDR3 plus reference TRBV30 and TRBJ1-2, the full variable domain is SQTIHQWPATLVQPVGSPLSLECTVEGTSNPNLYWYRQAAGRGLQLLFYSVGIGQISSEVPQNLSASRPQDRQFILSSKKLLLSDSGFYLCAWTASAMRYTFGSGTRLTVV.

The V call is TRBV5-1, the J call TRBJ2-3; 10 nucleotides line up with TRBD2. The CDR3 is 16 amino acids. Germline-derived CDR1 and CDR2 are SGHRS and YFSETQ. The V gene end was trimmed by 4 bases and the J gene end by 4 bases; junction bases not matched to a gene: 9. CDR3 coding DNA: TGCGCCAGCAGCCCTTTAGCGGGGGGTGGTGCAGATACGCAGTATTTT. This encodes CASSPLAGGGADTQYF.

A note on this clone: This CDR3 is also generated by other DNA sequences in the sample. This chain links TRBV15 with TRBJ1-2, with TRBD1 as a possible D gene (6 bases). The germline V gene has CDR1 LNHNV and CDR2 YYDKDF (reference sequence). This CDR3 contains 13 residues. V gave up 2 bases and J gave up 4 bases, with 8 bases separating them. The CDR3: CATSRQGSYGYTF. In DNA, the CDR3 is TGTGCCACCAGCAGACAGGGGTCCTATGGCTACACCTTC.

The chain has TRBV27 and TRBJ2-7, with D perhaps matching TRBD1 or TRBD2 (5 bases each). Between the trimmed V and J ends, which lost 0 bases and 2 bases, there was a span of 17 bases. The germline V gene encodes CDR1 MNHEY and CDR2 SMNVEV (reference sequence). There are 17 residues in the CDR3. CDR3 region: CASSLSRIGAQTYEQYF. CDR3 DNA: TGTGCCAGCAGTTTATCTAGGATCGGGGCCCAGACCTACGAGCAGTACTTC.

The V call is TRBV5-6, the J call TRBJ2-3, with D hard to call. The germline CDR1 and CDR2 sequences are SGHDT and YYEEEE. V dropped 0 bases and J dropped 3 bases, with 8 bases sitting between them. CDR3 length equals 14 residues. The CDR3 here is CASSLGLGTDTQYF. For the CDR3, the DNA is TGTGCCAGCAGCTTGGGACTTGGGACAGATACGCAGTATTTT.

This clone was detected a few times. The chain uses TRBV29-1 and TRBJ1-2; unclear D gene. This CDR3 region has 8 residues. Germline V gives CDR1 SQVTM, CDR2 ANQGSEA. The V and J ends lost 8 bases and 6 bases respectively, with 4 bases between them. The CDR3 DNA follows: TGCAGCAAGGATGGCTACACCTTC. Amino acids: CSKDGYTF.

The chain uses TRBV4-1 and TRBJ1-5; D gene ambiguous. The CDR3 sequence is 16 residues long. The germline CDR1 and CDR2 sequences are MGHRA and YSYEKL. V was shortened by 1 base and J by 1 base, with 11 bases between the two germline ends. This CDR3 reads CASSQGFIGSNQPQHF. CDR3 DNA: TGCGCCAGCAGCCAAGGATTCATCGGCAGCAATCAGCCCCAGCATTTT.

This clone has more than one count but fewer than ten. The V and J genes are TRBV5-4 and TRBJ1-2; a possible D gene is TRBD1 (5 bases). From germline, CDR1 is SGHNT and CDR2 YYREEE (reference sequence). CDR3 length: 13 residues. V was shortened by 0 bases and J by 8 bases, with 11 bases between the two germline ends. This chain's CDR3 is CASSLARGRGYTF. Here the CDR3 DNA reads TGTGCCAGCAGCTTGGCGAGGGGTAGGGGCTACACCTTC.

This chain links TRBV11-2 with TRBJ2-1; no firm D call. Trimming pared 1 base from V and 8 bases from J, leaving 9 bases between. Germline-derived CDR1 and CDR2 are SGHAT and FQNNGV. CDR3 length: 13 amino acids. The chain's CDR3 is CASSLGTVDEQFF. CDR3 DNA sequence: TGTGCCAGCAGCTTAGGGACGGTCGATGAGCAGTTCTTC.

The genes are TRBV4-3 and TRBJ2-1; 8 bases are shared with TRBD1. In germline, CDR1 is LGHNA, CDR2 YSLEER. The CDR3 has 18 residues. Trimming removed 0 bases from V and 9 bases from J; junction bases left unmatched: 16. CDR3 residues: CASSQDPPVGQGNSEQFF. CDR3 DNA sequence: TGCGCCAGCAGCCAAGATCCTCCCGTAGGACAGGGTAATAGTGAGCAGTTCTTC.

The chain uses TRBV6-1 and TRBJ1-2, with TRBD1 matching 8 bases. Trimming cost V 6 bases and J 8 bases; bases outside gene matches: 5. Germline V gives CDR1 MNHNS, CDR2 SASEGT. The CDR3 consists of 12 residues. The CDR3 DNA reads as TGTGCCAGCAGCACAGGGGGGAGAGGCTACACCTTC. Its protein is CASSTGGRGYTF.

The chain joins TRBV5-1 to TRBJ2-7, with D possibly being TRBD1 or TRBD2 (5 bases each). The CDR3 runs 13 residues. The V and J ends lost 0 bases and 3 bases respectively, with 7 bases between them. Germline CDR1 reads SGHRS; CDR2 reads YFSETQ. The CDR3: CASSLGGVYEQYF. CDR3 sequence (DNA): TGCGCCAGCAGCTTGGGAGGGGTCTACGAGCAGTACTTC. Full variable domain (missing parts from reference TRBV5-1 and TRBJ2-7): KAGVTQTPRYLIKTRGQQVTLSCSPISGHRSVSWYQQTPGQGLQFLFEYFSETQRNKGNFPGRFSGRQFSNSRSEMNVSTLELGDSALYLCASSLGGVYEQYFGPGTRLTVT.

J is TRBJ2-3 and V is TRBV7-3; no reliable D call. Germline V gene lookup returns CDR1 SGHTA and CDR2 FQGTGA. The CDR3 is made up of 14 amino acids. V was cut by 0 bases and J by 6 bases, with 10 bases left in between. In DNA form, the CDR3 reads TGTGCCAGCAGCTTAACAATTAGTTCGGATACGCAGTATTTT. It codes for CASSLTISSDTQYF.

As to this clone: This sample also contains other DNA sequences that code for the same CDR3. The CDR3 reads CASSVAVAADEQFF. The DNA of the CDR3 is TGTGCCAGCAGCGTAGCTGTAGCGGCAGATGAGCAGTTCTTC. The rearrangement links TRBV9 to TRBJ2-1, with a tentative D call TRBD2 (6 bases). The CDR3 totals 14 residues. V was trimmed by 0 bases and J by 8 bases, leaving 12 bases between them. Germline V gene sequence: CDR1 SGDLS, CDR2 YYNGEE.

The J gene is TRBJ1-1, the V gene TRBV14; D not resolved. The ends were cut back, 5 bases at V and 6 bases at J, with 10 bases in the middle. Germline V gives CDR1 SGHDN, CDR2 FVKESK. The CDR3 sequence is 12 residues long. The CDR3 DNA follows: TGTGCCAGCAGCTCTTCCGGGGCTGAAGCTTTCTTT. Protein sequence: CASSSSGAEAFF.

A single count supports this clone. The J gene is TRBJ2-7, the V gene TRBV7-2; D may be TRBD1 (5 bases). Trimming cost V 1 base and J 6 bases, with 10 bases left between them. Germline V gene lookup returns CDR1 SGHTA and CDR2 FQGNSA. The CDR3 is 13 residues long. This chain's CDR3 is CASSLEGDREQYF. CDR3 in DNA: TGTGCCAGCAGCTTAGAAGGGGATCGCGAGCAGTACTTC. The whole variable domain, remainder taken from reference TRBV7-2 and TRBJ2-7, is GAGVSQSPSNKVTEKGKDVELRCDPISGHTALYWYRQSLGQGLEFLIYFQGNSAPDKSGLPSDRFSAERTGGSVSTLTIQRTQQEDSAVYLCASSLEGDREQYFGPGTRLTVT.

This clone was counted between two and nine times. The rearrangement links TRBV10-3 to TRBJ1-1; D is unresolved. This CDR3 comprises 12 residues. V was pared by 6 bases and J by 0 bases, with 5 bases between. Germline V gene lookup returns CDR1 ENHRY and CDR2 SYGVKD. For the CDR3, the DNA is TGTGCCATCAGCTCCATGAACACTGAAGCTTTCTTT. Translated, it gives CAISSMNTEAFF.

V is TRBV29-1 and J is TRBJ2-1, with 14 bases that match TRBD2. Germline V gene sequence: CDR1 SQVTM, CDR2 ANQGSEA. The CDR3 contains 18 residues. V shed 4 bases and J 6 bases; nucleotides not matched to a gene: 14. CDR3 DNA: TGCAGCGTTGTATCACCGGGGACTAGCGGGGGTTGGGGCAATGAGCAGTTCTTC. This sequence encodes CSVVSPGTSGGWGNEQFF.

J is TRBJ1-1 and V is TRBV29-1; 7 positions match TRBD1. The CDR3 is made up of 14 amino acids. Trimming at V came to 7 bases and at J to 4 bases, leaving 12 bases not matched to a gene. Germline lookup yields CDR1 SQVTM and CDR2 ANQGSEA. CDR3 protein: CSAHPGGRGTEAFF. The CDR3 nucleotides are TGCAGCGCACACCCAGGGGGGCGGGGCACTGAAGCTTTCTTT.

This clone was counted a single time. The chain is built from TRBV10-3 and TRBJ1-5; D is perhaps TRBD1 (6 bases). V lost 6 bases, J lost 0 bases, and 12 bases lay in between. CDR1 and CDR2 (germline): ENHRY, SYGVKD. The CDR3 covers 15 residues. CDR3 in DNA: TGTGCCATCAGGGGGGACACCACTAGCAATCAGCCCCAGCATTTT. Its protein product is CAIRGDTTSNQPQHF.

This clone was recorded a few times. This chain links TRBV5-1 with TRBJ2-3; no clear D. Germline V gives CDR1 SGHRS, CDR2 YFSETQ. V was pared by 0 bases and J by 5 bases, with 7 bases between. The CDR3 consists of 13 residues. The CDR3 loop is CASSLDKLDTQYF. CDR3 DNA: TGCGCCAGCAGCTTGGACAAACTAGATACGCAGTATTTT. The entire variable domain, with the rest obtained from reference TRBV5-1 and TRBJ2-3, is as follows: KAGVTQTPRYLIKTRGQQVTLSCSPISGHRSVSWYQQTPGQGLQFLFEYFSETQRNKGNFPGRFSGRQFSNSRSEMNVSTLELGDSALYLCASSLDKLDTQYFGPGTRLTVL.

This clone was observed a single time. The V and J genes are TRBV5-1 and TRBJ2-2, with D unclear. The ends were cut back, 1 base at V and 1 base at J, with 14 bases in the middle. Germline assignment: CDR1 SGHRS and CDR2 YFSETQ. CDR3 length equals 17 residues. CDR3 coding DNA: TGCGCCAGCAGCTTGTCCTCTACTACTCTGAACACCGGGGAGCTGTTTTTT. The encoded protein is CASSLSSTTLNTGELFF.

The rearrangement links TRBV4-1 to TRBJ1-6; no firm D call. The CDR3 contains 16 residues. The germline V gene has CDR1 MGHRA and CDR2 YSYEKL. V shed 0 bases and J shed 0 bases, with 6 bases lying between them. The chain's CDR3 is CASSQEALSYNSPLHF. Written as DNA, the CDR3 is TGCGCCAGCAGCCAAGAAGCCCTCTCCTATAATTCACCCCTCCACTTT.

The J gene is TRBJ2-7, the V gene TRBV6-6, with 7 bases aligning to TRBD1. V gave up 7 bases and J gave up 2 bases; unmatched junction bases: 8. CDR3 length: 14 amino acids. Germline V CDR1 and CDR2: MNHNY, SVGAGI (reference sequence). The CDR3 sequence: CASNDPTGTYEQYF. For the CDR3, the DNA is TGTGCCAGCAACGACCCGACAGGGACCTACGAGCAGTACTTC.

V usage is TRBV6-6 and J usage is TRBJ1-2, with TRBD1 matching 7 bases. CDR1 and CDR2 from the germline V gene are MNHNY and SVGAGI (reference sequence). V lost 6 bases, J lost 8 bases, and 9 bases stayed unmatched. The CDR3 runs to 13 residues. The CDR3 DNA reads TGTGCCAGCAGCCCCGAGAGGGGGCAAGGCTACACCTTC. This translates into CASSPERGQGYTF.